The 10 T cell receptor beta chains below come from one sample, sequenced in a study of T-cell memory formation after mild COVID-19. TCRdb re-called the 5' RACE reads with MiXCR, one entry per CDR3 protein. This repertoire shows hundreds of thousands of distinct CDR3 sequences, roughly 18% found once; its top ten account for approximately 12%. The sequenced material came from PBMCs or a T cell subset sorted from them (not recorded which). Receptors were obtained from an adult woman who had mild COVID-19 (a few samples of this study predate the infection). Cell type and time point are not known.

The CDR3 protein is CSVQTGGLNQPQHF. In DNA form, the CDR3 reads TGCAGCGTGCAGACAGGGGGCTTGAATCAGCCCCAGCATTTT. The V and J genes are TRBV29-1 and TRBJ1-5, with TRBD1 matching 10 bases. This CDR3 is built from 14 residues. The junction had 6 bases not matched to a gene; V was cut back by 6 bases and J by 4 bases. Germline CDR1 reads SQVTM; CDR2 reads ANQGSEA.

The rearrangement joins TRBV10-3 to TRBJ1-5; perhaps TRBD1 as D (5 bases). Trimming pared 5 bases from V and 7 bases from J, leaving 9 bases between. This CDR3 is built from 12 residues. Germline V CDR1 and CDR2: ENHRY, SYGVKD. CDR3: CAISNGQQPQHF. The CDR3 region has the DNA TGTGCCATCAGTAACGGACAACAGCCCCAGCATTTT.

There are many counts of this clonotype. V usage is TRBV20-1 and J usage is TRBJ2-1; a possible D gene is TRBD2 (6 bases). The V end was cut by 4 bases, the J end by 5 bases, with 15 bases between. Germline values: CDR1 DFQATT, CDR2 SNEGSKA (reference sequence). The CDR3 covers 14 residues. This CDR3 is CSAIPGTGHNEQFF. In DNA form, the CDR3 reads TGCAGTGCTATCCCCGGGACTGGACACAATGAGCAGTTCTTC.

The genes are TRBV2 and TRBJ2-1, with 7 positions matching TRBD1. The V segment lost 8 bases and the J segment 3 bases; nucleotides outside the gene matches: 1. CDR1 SNHLY and CDR2 FYNNEI come from the germline V gene. This CDR3 has 12 amino acids. CDR3 nucleotides: TGTGCCAGCGACAGGGACTACAATGAGCAGTTCTTC. Its protein product is CASDRDYNEQFF.

This rearrangement joins TRBV5-4 to TRBJ1-6; TRBD1 matches at 8 bases. This CDR3 region has 15 residues. Germline-derived CDR1 and CDR2 are SGHNT and YYREEE (reference sequence). Losses at the gene ends were 3 bases for V and 8 bases for J; bases not matched to a gene: 7. CDR3 sequence reads: CASSSPGQEYSPLHF. The CDR3 DNA follows: TGTGCCAGCAGCTCCCCGGGACAGGAGTATTCACCCCTCCACTTT. Full variable domain (remainder filled in from reference TRBV5-4 and TRBJ1-6): ETGVTQSPTHLIKTRGQQVTLRCSSQSGHNTVSWYQQALGQGPQFIFQYYREEENGRGNFPPRFSGLQFPNYSSELNVNALELDDSALYLCASSSPGQEYSPLHFGNGTRLTVT.

The J gene is TRBJ2-1, the V gene TRBV7-3, with 10 bases fitting TRBD2. V dropped 2 bases and J dropped 8; count of bases not matched to a gene: 6. The germline V gene has CDR1 SGHTA and CDR2 FQGTGA. The CDR3 loop spans 15 amino acids. CDR3 nucleotide sequence: TGTGCCAGCAGCTTAGGGCTAGCGGGAGCGGATGAGCAGTTCTTC. Translation: CASSLGLAGADEQFF.

This clonotype came up a few times. The chain employs TRBV12-3 or TRBV12-4 and TRBJ2-7; D may match TRBD1 or TRBD2 (5 bases each). V was pared by 6 bases and J by 8 bases, with 20 bases between. CDR3 length: 14 residues. The CDR3 region is CASRKLGRSLKQYF. The CDR3 DNA reads TGTGCCAGCAGAAAATTGGGACGCTCGTTGAAGCAGTACTTC.

A remark on this clonotype: This CDR3 is missing its conserved last phenylalanine or tryptophan, likely due to a read error. The rearrangement links TRBV5-5 to TRBJ2-6; unclear D gene. Germline lookup yields CDR1 SGHKS and CDR2 YYEKEE (reference sequence). V shed 2 bases and J shed 0 bases, with 6 bases lying between them. The CDR3 consists of 15 residues. The CDR3 DNA follows: TGTGCCAGCAGCTTTCTGGACTCTGGGGCCAACGTCCTGACTTTA. Amino acids: CASSFLDSGANVLTL.

This clonotype appeared a few times. The rearrangement uses TRBV4-1 and TRBJ1-5; D is uncertain. The length of the CDR3 is 14 residues. The germline CDR1 and CDR2 sequences are MGHRA and YSYEKL. V was pared by 2 bases and J by 7 bases, with 12 bases between. This CDR3 reads CASSQQAGRQPQHF. In nucleotides, the CDR3 is TGCGCCAGCAGCCAACAGGCTGGGAGACAGCCCCAGCATTTT.

This chain links TRBV3-1 with TRBJ2-4; perhaps TRBD2 as D (7 bases). The CDR3 consists of 15 residues. The V gene's germline CDR1 is LGHDT and CDR2 YNNKEL (reference sequence). Trimming left V 5 bases short and J 7 bases short, with 18 bases between. DNA for the CDR3: TGTGCCAGCAGCGATTCGGGGGGCCCAAGGAACATTCAGTACTTC. This sequence encodes CASSDSGGPRNIQYF.